This is a list of T cell receptor beta chains from one sample in a study of T cell responses to AZD1222 COVID-19 vaccine. TCRdb keeps only in-frame clones here, not all; method: immunoSEQ multiplex PCR. Of 130,000 to 150,000 clones in the sample, more than 85% were seen once. The sequencing here drew on peripheral blood, taken on day 0 of AZD1222 vaccination. These receptor sequences come from an adult in good health. CDR3s include the opening cysteine and the closing phenylalanine or tryptophan. D genes are given only for firm matches. Where a row states a size, it is once, few, many or the class of an expanded clone; other rows omit it.

CDR3 protein: CASSRDSRGQETQYF
CDR3 DNA: TGTGCCAGCAGCCGGGACTCCAGAGGTCAAGAGACCCAGTACTTC
J gene: TRBJ2-5
V gene: TRBV28
clone size: -
D gene: -

CDR3 protein: CASSVDPTGQSGNTIYF
CDR3 DNA: TGTGCCAGCAGCGTTGACCCTACAGGGCAGTCTGGAAACACCATATATTTT
J gene: TRBJ1-3
V gene: TRBV9
clone size: -
D gene: -

CDR3 protein: CASSVEVGELFF
CDR3 DNA: TGTGCCAGCAGCGTAGAGGTGGGGGAGCTGTTTTTT
J gene: TRBJ2-2
V gene: TRBV9
clone size: -
D gene: -

CDR3 protein: CASSIPPSTLYGYTF
CDR3 DNA: TGTGCCAGTAGTATTCCGCCATCAACCCTCTATGGCTACACCTTC
J gene: TRBJ1-2
V gene: TRBV19
clone size: -
D gene: -

CDR3 protein: CASSPSAATNEKLFF
CDR3 DNA: TGTGCCAGCAGCCCGAGCGCTGCAACTAATGAAAAACTGTTTTTT
J gene: TRBJ1-4
V gene: TRBV7-9
clone size: -
D gene: -

CDR3 protein: CASSVTEAFF
CDR3 DNA: TGTGCCAGCAGTGTAACTGAAGCTTTCTTT
J gene: TRBJ1-1
V gene: TRBV7-9
clone size: -
D gene: -

CDR3 protein: CAISYSPLADGYTF
CDR3 DNA: TGTGCCATCTCTTACTCCCCCCTGGCTGATGGCTACACCTTC
J gene: TRBJ1-2
V gene: TRBV10-3
clone size: -
D gene: -

CDR3 protein: CASSLRGELFF
CDR3 DNA: TGTGCCAGCAGTTTGCGCGGGGAGCTGTTTTTT
J gene: TRBJ2-2
V gene: TRBV12-3/TRBV12-4
clone size: -
D gene: -

CDR3 protein: CSVGLGLNEKLFF
CDR3 DNA: TGCAGCGTTGGGTTAGGGTTAAATGAAAAACTGTTTTTT
J gene: TRBJ1-4
V gene: TRBV29-1
clone size: -
D gene: -

CDR3 protein: CASSQAETGRTEAFF
CDR3 DNA: TGCGCCAGCAGCCAAGCAGAGACAGGGAGGACTGAAGCTTTCTTT
J gene: TRBJ1-1
V gene: TRBV4-1
clone size: -
D gene: TRBD1

CDR3 protein: CASSLLGNSPLHF
CDR3 DNA: TGTGCCAGCAGTTTATTGGGGAATTCACCCCTCCACTTT
J gene: TRBJ1-6
V gene: TRBV28
clone size: -
D gene: -

CDR3 protein: CASSSEVAGEQYF
CDR3 DNA: TGCGCCAGCAGCTCTGAGGTAGCCGGCGAGCAGTACTTC
J gene: TRBJ2-7
V gene: TRBV5-1
clone size: -
D gene: -

CDR3 protein: CASSPRNRDDTQYF
CDR3 DNA: TGTGCCAGCTCACCACGGAACAGGGATGATACGCAGTATTTT
J gene: TRBJ2-3
V gene: TRBV18
clone size: -
D gene: -

CDR3 protein: CASGLAPGGFTYNSPLHF
CDR3 DNA: TGTGCTAGTGGTTTGGCCCCGGGCGGATTCACCTATAATTCACCCCTCCACTTT
J gene: TRBJ1-6
V gene: TRBV12-5
clone size: -
D gene: -

CDR3 protein: CASSPWTGGEETQYF
CDR3 DNA: TGTGCCAGCAGCCCCTGGACTGGCGGAGAGGAGACCCAGTACTTC
J gene: TRBJ2-5
V gene: TRBV13
clone size: -
D gene: -

CDR3 protein: CSASGDGSRPEQYF
CDR3 DNA: TGCAGTGCTAGTGGGGACGGGAGCCGCCCCGAGCAGTACTTC
J gene: TRBJ2-7
V gene: TRBV20-1
clone size: -
D gene: -

CDR3 protein: CASSTRLGGTEAFF
CDR3 DNA: TGTGCCAGCTCCACCCGACTGGGCGGTACTGAAGCTTTCTTT
J gene: TRBJ1-1
V gene: TRBV7-6
clone size: -
D gene: -

CDR3 protein: CASSLGGDSNQPQHF
CDR3 DNA: TGTGCCAGCAGCTTGGGGGGGGATAGCAATCAGCCCCAGCATTTT
J gene: TRBJ1-5
V gene: TRBV5-4
clone size: -
D gene: -

CDR3 protein: CASSFSETNTEAFF
CDR3 DNA: TGTGCCAGCAGCTTTTCGGAGACGAACACTGAAGCTTTCTTT
J gene: TRBJ1-1
V gene: TRBV11-3
clone size: -
D gene: -

CDR3 protein: CASSGTTLTGELFF
CDR3 DNA: TGTGCCAGTTCCGGGACTACCCTCACCGGGGAGCTGTTTTTT
J gene: TRBJ2-2
V gene: TRBV18
clone size: -
D gene: TRBD2

CDR3 protein: CASSLNPQPQHF
CDR3 DNA: TGTGCCAGCAGTTTAAACCCACAGCCCCAGCATTTT
J gene: TRBJ1-5
V gene: TRBV12-3/TRBV12-4
clone size: -
D gene: -

CDR3 protein: CASSLEHSYSPLHF
CDR3 DNA: TGTGCCAGCAGCCTAGAGCACAGCTATTCACCCCTCCACTTT
J gene: TRBJ1-6
V gene: TRBV14
clone size: -
D gene: -

CDR3 protein: CASSPVSGGTGELFF
CDR3 DNA: TGTGCCAGCTCACCAGTGTCGGGGGGCACCGGGGAGCTGTTTTTT
J gene: TRBJ2-2
V gene: TRBV18
clone size: -
D gene: TRBD2

CDR3 protein: CASGLAGHYEQYF
CDR3 DNA: TGTGCCAGCGGATTAGCGGGACACTACGAGCAGTACTTC
J gene: TRBJ2-7
V gene: TRBV5-8
clone size: -
D gene: TRBD2

CDR3 protein: CASRDVGNQPQHF
CDR3 DNA: TGTGCCAGCCGGGACGTTGGCAATCAGCCCCAGCATTTT
J gene: TRBJ1-5
V gene: TRBV7-2
clone size: once
D gene: -

CDR3 protein: CASSYKTMGAFHEQYF
CDR3 DNA: TGTGCCAGCAGTTACAAAACGATGGGGGCATTCCACGAGCAGTACTTC
J gene: TRBJ2-7
V gene: TRBV6-5
clone size: -
D gene: -

CDR3 protein: CASSRGGSTGELFF
CDR3 DNA: TGTGCCAGCAGCAGGGGGGGGAGCACCGGGGAGCTGTTTTTT
J gene: TRBJ2-2
V gene: TRBV25-1
clone size: -
D gene: -

CDR3 protein: CASSLLAGGMADTQYF
CDR3 DNA: TGTGCCAGCAGTTTGTTAGCGGGAGGGATGGCAGATACGCAGTATTTT
J gene: TRBJ2-3
V gene: TRBV27
clone size: -
D gene: TRBD2

CDR3 protein: CASSQVSRLSKDGYTF
CDR3 DNA: TGCGCCAGCAGCCAAGTAAGCAGACTCTCGAAGGATGGCTACACCTTC
J gene: TRBJ1-2
V gene: TRBV4-1
clone size: -
D gene: -

CDR3 protein: CASSKGRSAYGYTF
CDR3 DNA: TGTGCCAGCAGCAAGGGACGATCAGCTTATGGCTACACCTTC
J gene: TRBJ1-2
V gene: TRBV9
clone size: -
D gene: -

CDR3 protein: CASSQGARAGSYEQYF
CDR3 DNA: TGTGCCAGCAGCCAAGGGGCTCGGGCGGGCTCCTACGAGCAGTACTTC
J gene: TRBJ2-7
V gene: TRBV14
clone size: -
D gene: -

CDR3 protein: CASNGARSYNEQFF
CDR3 DNA: TGTGCCAGCAATGGGGCCCGCTCCTACAATGAGCAGTTCTTC
J gene: TRBJ2-1
V gene: TRBV11-2
clone size: few
D gene: -

CDR3 protein: CASSLEGTPNSPLHF
CDR3 DNA: TGTGCCAGCAGCTTAGAAGGTACACCGAATTCACCCCTCCACTTT
J gene: TRBJ1-6
V gene: TRBV7-8
clone size: -
D gene: -

CDR3 protein: CASSAAFWTEAFF
CDR3 DNA: TGCGCCAGCAGCGCTGCTTTTTGGACTGAAGCTTTCTTT
J gene: TRBJ1-1
V gene: TRBV4-1
clone size: -
D gene: -

CDR3 protein: CASRKGEDTEAFF
CDR3 DNA: TGTGCCAGCAGAAAGGGAGAGGACACTGAAGCTTTCTTT
J gene: TRBJ1-1
V gene: TRBV6-5
clone size: -
D gene: -

CDR3 protein: CATSRGGTGNEKLFF
CDR3 DNA: TGTGCCACCAGCAGAGGGGGGACAGGTAATGAAAAACTGTTTTTT
J gene: TRBJ1-4
V gene: TRBV15
clone size: -
D gene: TRBD1

CDR3 protein: CASALGPNYEQYF
CDR3 DNA: TGTGCCAGTGCACTCGGACCGAACTACGAGCAGTACTTC
J gene: TRBJ2-7
V gene: TRBV19
clone size: -
D gene: -

CDR3 protein: CSVRRQGARMNTEAFF
CDR3 DNA: TGCAGCGTGAGAAGACAGGGGGCGAGGATGAACACTGAAGCTTTCTTT
J gene: TRBJ1-1
V gene: TRBV29-1
clone size: once
D gene: TRBD1

CDR3 protein: CASRGDRDSGANVLTF
CDR3 DNA: TGTGCCAGCAGGGGGGACAGGGACTCTGGGGCCAACGTCCTGACTTTC
J gene: TRBJ2-6
V gene: TRBV2
clone size: -
D gene: TRBD1

CDR3 protein: CASSLALTGGASGYTF
CDR3 DNA: TGTGCCAGCAGCTTGGCGCTTACAGGGGGCGCGTCCGGCTACACCTTC
J gene: TRBJ1-2
V gene: TRBV5-4
clone size: -
D gene: TRBD1

CDR3 protein: CASSLGDGGKNIQYF
CDR3 DNA: TGCGCCAGCAGCTTGGGAGACGGGGGCAAAAACATTCAGTACTTC
J gene: TRBJ2-4
V gene: TRBV5-1
clone size: -
D gene: -

CDR3 protein: CASSIGSGGTDTQYF
CDR3 DNA: TGTGCCAGCAGCATCGGTAGCGGGGGGACAGATACGCAGTATTTT
J gene: TRBJ2-3
V gene: TRBV7-2
clone size: -
D gene: TRBD2

CDR3 protein: CASSLPRINSAFFSYEQYF
CDR3 DNA: TGTGCCAGCAGCTTACCCAGGATCAACTCTGCCTTTTTTTCCTACGAGCAGTACTTC
J gene: TRBJ2-7
V gene: TRBV5-8
clone size: -
D gene: -

CDR3 protein: CASSLFGRVLASTDTQYF
CDR3 DNA: TGTGCCAGCAGCTTATTTGGGAGGGTGCTAGCAAGTACAGATACGCAGTATTTT
J gene: TRBJ2-3
V gene: TRBV7-9
clone size: -
D gene: TRBD2

CDR3 protein: CASSDVFGRDTQYF
CDR3 DNA: TGTGCCAGCAGTGACGTTTTTGGGCGGGATACGCAGTATTTT
J gene: TRBJ2-3
V gene: TRBV6-4
clone size: -
D gene: -

CDR3 protein: CASSELNSGTYYEQYF
CDR3 DNA: TGTGCCAGCAGTGAGTTAAACTCCGGGACATACTACGAGCAGTACTTC
J gene: TRBJ2-7
V gene: TRBV6-1
clone size: -
D gene: -

CDR3 protein: CASSLEGGQETQYF
CDR3 DNA: TGTGCCAGCAGCTTAGAAGGGGGCCAAGAGACCCAGTACTTC
J gene: TRBJ2-5
V gene: TRBV7-9
clone size: once
D gene: -

CDR3 protein: CASSLGIGTDEKLFF
CDR3 DNA: TGTGCCAGCAGCTTGGGAATCGGGACAGATGAAAAACTGTTTTTT
J gene: TRBJ1-4
V gene: TRBV5-4
clone size: once
D gene: TRBD1